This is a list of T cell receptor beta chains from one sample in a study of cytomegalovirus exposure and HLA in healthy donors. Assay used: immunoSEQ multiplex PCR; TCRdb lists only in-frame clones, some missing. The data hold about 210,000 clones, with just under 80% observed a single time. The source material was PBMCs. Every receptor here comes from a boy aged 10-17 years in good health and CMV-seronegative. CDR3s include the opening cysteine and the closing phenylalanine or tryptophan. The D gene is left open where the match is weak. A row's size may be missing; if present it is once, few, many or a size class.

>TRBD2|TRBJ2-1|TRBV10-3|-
CAIGGNSGSSYNEQFF
TGTGCCATCGGGGGAAATAGCGGGAGCTCCTACAATGAGCAGTTCTTC
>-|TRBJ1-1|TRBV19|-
CASTYSGGTEAFF
TGTGCCAGTACCTATAGCGGGGGCACTGAAGCTTTCTTT
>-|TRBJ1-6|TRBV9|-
CASSVTGLGQGNSPLHF
TGTGCCAGCAGCGTAACAGGCTTGGGGCAGGGGAATTCACCCCTCCACTTT
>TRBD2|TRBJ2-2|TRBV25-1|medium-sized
CASSEAGDTGELFF
TGTGCCAGCAGTGAAGCGGGGGACACCGGGGAGCTGTTTTTT
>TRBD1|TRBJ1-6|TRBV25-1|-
CASSQQGFSSPLHF
TGTGCCAGCAGTCAACAGGGGTTTAGTTCACCCCTCCACTTT
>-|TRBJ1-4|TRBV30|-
CAWSAPSSPSNEKLFF
TGTGCCTGGAGTGCCCCGAGTTCCCCAAGTAATGAAAAACTGTTTTTT
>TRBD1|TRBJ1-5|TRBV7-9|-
CASSLGGDRDQPQHF
TGTGCCAGCAGTTTAGGGGGGGACAGGGATCAGCCCCAGCATTTT
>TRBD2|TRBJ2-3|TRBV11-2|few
CASSLAAGGETDTQYF
TGTGCCAGCAGCTTAGCGGCGGGAGGGGAAACAGATACGCAGTATTTT
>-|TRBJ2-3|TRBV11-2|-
CASSFSLGRSTDTQYF
TGTGCCAGCAGCTTTAGTTTGGGCAGGTCCACAGATACGCAGTATTTT
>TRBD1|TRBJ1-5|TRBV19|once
CASSTTGGAGQPQHF
TGTGCCAGTAGTACAACAGGGGGCGCGGGTCAGCCCCAGCATTTT
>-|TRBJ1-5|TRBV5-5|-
CASSLNQPQHF
TGTGCCAGCAGCCTGAATCAGCCCCAGCATTTT
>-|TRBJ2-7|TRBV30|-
CAWSAYEQYF
TGTGCCTGGAGTGCGTACGAGCAGTACTTC
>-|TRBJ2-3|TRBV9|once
CASSGRGTDTQYF
TGTGCCAGCAGCGGCCGGGGGACAGATACGCAGTATTTT
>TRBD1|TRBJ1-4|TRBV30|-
CAWLSKGQEGEKLFF
TGTGCCTGGTTAAGCAAAGGACAGGAGGGGGAAAAACTGTTTTTT
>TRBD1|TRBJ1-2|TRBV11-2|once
CASSPGQGHYGYTF
TGTGCCAGCAGCCCGGGACAGGGACACTATGGCTACACCTTC
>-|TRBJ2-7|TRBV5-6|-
CASSFGQLEQYF
TGTGCCAGCAGCTTTGGACAGCTCGAGCAGTACTTC
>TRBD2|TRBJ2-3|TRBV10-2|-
CASSEPIRTSGERTDTQYF
TGCGCCAGCAGTGAGCCAATACGGACTAGCGGGGAACGTACAGATACGCAGTATTTT
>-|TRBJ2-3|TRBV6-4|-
CASSTEPGTDTQYF
TGTGCCAGCTCAACGGAGCCAGGCACAGATACGCAGTATTTT
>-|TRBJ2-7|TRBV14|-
CASSQTLQGIHEQYF
TGTGCCAGCAGCCAGACTCTGCAGGGGATCCACGAGCAGTACTTC
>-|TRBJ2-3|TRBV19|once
CASSIQGSVGGPDTQYF
TGTGCCAGTAGTATTCAAGGTTCGGTCGGAGGGCCAGATACGCAGTATTTT
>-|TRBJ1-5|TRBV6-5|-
CASGRGSSNQPQHF
TGTGCCAGTGGTCGGGGAAGCAGCAATCAGCCCCAGCATTTT
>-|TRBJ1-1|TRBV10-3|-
CAISPAGSEAFF
TGTGCCATCAGTCCTGCGGGCAGTGAAGCTTTCTTT
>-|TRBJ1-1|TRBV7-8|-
CASSLVGGQEAFF
TGTGCCAGCAGCTTAGTAGGAGGACAGGAAGCTTTCTTT
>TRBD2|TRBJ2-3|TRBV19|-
CASGGIAGGADTQYF
TGTGCCAGTGGGGGGATAGCGGGGGGCGCAGATACGCAGTATTTT
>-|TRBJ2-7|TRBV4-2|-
CASSQESGEQYF
TGTGCCAGCAGCCAAGAATCGGGCGAGCAGTACTTC
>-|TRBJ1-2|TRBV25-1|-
CASGEAYGYTF
TGTGCCAGCGGTGAAGCGTATGGCTACACCTTC
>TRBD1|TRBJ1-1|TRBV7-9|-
CASSSGQGYTEAFF
TGTGCCAGCAGCTCGGGACAGGGCTACACTGAAGCTTTCTTT
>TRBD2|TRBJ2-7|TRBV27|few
CASSLFTGLPKRYF
TGTGCCAGCAGTTTATTTACGGGACTACCTAAGCGGTACTTC
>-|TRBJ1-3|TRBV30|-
CAWSSSSTGTGNTIYF
TGTGCCTGGAGTTCCTCATCGACAGGAACTGGAAACACCATATATTTT
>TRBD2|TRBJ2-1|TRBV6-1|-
CASSGLAGGPLNNEQFF
TGTGCCAGCAGTGGACTAGCGGGAGGGCCCTTAAACAATGAGCAGTTCTTC
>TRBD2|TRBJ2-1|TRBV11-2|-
CASSLPRLAGENEQFF
TGTGCCAGCAGCCTACCCAGGCTAGCGGGGGAAAATGAGCAGTTCTTC
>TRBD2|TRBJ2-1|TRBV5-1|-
CASSFGLAGSDEQFF
TGCGCCAGCAGCTTCGGGCTAGCGGGATCCGATGAGCAGTTCTTC
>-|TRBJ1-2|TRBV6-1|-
CASSSRRDGYTF
TGTGCCAGCTCGAGCAGGCGAGATGGCTACACCTTC
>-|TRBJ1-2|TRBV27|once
CASAPWLTNYGYTF
TGTGCCAGCGCCCCCTGGCTGACTAACTATGGCTACACCTTC
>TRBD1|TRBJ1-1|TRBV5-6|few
CASSRTGNTEAFF
TGTGCCAGCAGCCGGACAGGGAACACTGAAGCTTTCTTT
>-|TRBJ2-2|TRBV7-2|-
CASSLGLSRELFF
TGTGCCAGCAGCTTGGGACTGAGCAGGGAGCTGTTTTTT
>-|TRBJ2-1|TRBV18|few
CASSPPVFQSYYNEQFF
TGTGCCAGCTCACCACCCGTCTTCCAAAGCTACTACAATGAGCAGTTCTTC
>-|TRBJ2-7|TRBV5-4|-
CASSMYGRFYEQYF
TGTGCCAGCAGTATGTATGGCAGATTCTACGAGCAGTACTTC
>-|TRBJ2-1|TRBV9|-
CASSVRGTYNEQFF
TGTGCCAGCAGCGTAAGGGGGACCTACAATGAGCAGTTCTTC
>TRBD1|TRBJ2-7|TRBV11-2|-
CASSLTGGFQYF
TGTGCCAGCAGCTTAACAGGGGGATTTCAGTACTTC